One and the same sample provided the 16 T cell receptor beta chains below, sequenced in a study of blood T cell repertoires in COVID-19. The table came from immunoSEQ multiplex PCR; TCRdb's copy has only in-frame clones and leaves some out. The data show 150,000 to 200,000 clones, 80% to 90% seen once. The sample was peripheral blood. These receptors came from a man in his 60s with acute or convalescent COVID-19.

The chain uses TRBV30 and TRBJ1-5, with D possibly TRBD1 on 6 matching bases. Per germline, CDR1 GTSNPN and CDR2 SVGIG (reference sequence). The CDR3 covers 15 residues. V shed 3 bases and J shed 6 bases, with 18 bases lying between them. The CDR3 spells CAWSKSGARGQPQHF. The CDR3 DNA sequence: TGTGCCTGGAGCAAATCCGGGGCCAGGGGTCAGCCCCAGCATTTT.

This chain uses TRBV2 with TRBJ1-6; 9 bases are shared with TRBD1. Germline trimming cut 5 bases from V and 10 bases from J; bases unmatched to any gene: 6. The CDR3 length is 14 residues. Germline CDR1 and CDR2: SNHLY and FYNNEI. The CDR3 here is CASSQDRGRSPLHF. The CDR3 nucleotides read TGTGCCAGCAGTCAGGACAGGGGAAGGTCACCCCTCCACTTT.

The V and J genes are TRBV7-9 and TRBJ1-2; a weak D match, TRBD1 (6 bases). This CDR3 is 16 amino acids long. The V gene lost 2 bases and the J gene lost 1 base, with 14 bases spanning the gap. CDR1 is SEHNR, CDR2 FQNEAQ, per germline (reference sequence). CDR3 loop: CASSLTRDIYNYGYTF. The CDR3 DNA is TGTGCCAGCAGCTTAACCCGGGACATTTATAACTATGGCTACACCTTC.

This chain links TRBV18 with TRBJ2-3; 9 bases match TRBD1. With 2 bases clipped from V and 0 bases from J, the junction kept 9 bases outside the gene matches. Germline V gives CDR1 KGHSH, CDR2 LQKENI. This CDR3 comprises 18 residues. CDR3 nucleotide sequence: TGTGCCAGCTCACCAGGACAGGGGACATTCCCAAGCACAGATACGCAGTATTTT. The encoded protein is CASSPGQGTFPSTDTQYF.

This chain joins TRBV5-4 and TRBJ2-1; unclear D gene. CDR3 length: 10 residues. Germline CDR1 SGHNT, CDR2 YYREEE (reference sequence). Trimming removed 7 bases from V and 6 bases from J, with 5 bases in between. The CDR3 loop reads CASGPNEQFF. CDR3 bases: TGTGCCAGCGGCCCCAATGAGCAGTTCTTC.

A single count supports this clone. The chain employs TRBV5-1 and TRBJ1-2; possibly TRBD1 for D (6 bases). The CDR3 spans 13 residues. Trimming removed 4 bases at V and 5 bases at J, with 12 bases between. Germline CDR1 and CDR2: SGHRS and YFSETQ. DNA of the CDR3: TGCGCCAGCAGCCTGACAGGCCCTTATGGCTACACCTTC. Its protein product is CASSLTGPYGYTF.

V gene TRBV24-1 combines with J gene TRBJ1-5; D gene ambiguous. Germline V gene lookup returns CDR1 KGHDR and CDR2 SFDVKD. This CDR3 has 14 amino acids. V shed 4 bases and J shed 7 bases, with 13 bases lying between them. This CDR3 reads CATSERTVGQPQHF. CDR3 DNA sequence: TGTGCCACCAGTGAACGGACTGTGGGACAGCCCCAGCATTTT.

V is TRBV7-9 and J is TRBJ1-1; D unresolved. CDR3 length equals 15 residues. CDR1 and CDR2 from the germline V gene are SEHNR and FQNEAQ (reference sequence). Trimming took 0 bases from V and 1 from J, leaving 9 bases between them. CDR3 sequence reads: CASSLAVATNTEAFF. CDR3 DNA: TGTGCCAGCAGCTTAGCGGTGGCAACGAACACTGAAGCTTTCTTT.

The chain links TRBV7-2 to TRBJ1-6, with TRBD1 identical over 7 bases. After removal of 6 bases from V and 7 bases from J, the junction contained 6 bases not matched to a gene. The CDR3 consists of 14 residues. Germline V gene data show CDR1 as SGHTA and CDR2 as FQGNSA. CDR3 nucleotides: TGTGCCAGCAGTGTAGACAGGGCGAATTCACCCCTCCACTTT. Translation gives CASSVDRANSPLHF.

The chain uses TRBV2 and TRBJ2-7, with 9 bases lining up with TRBD1. V lost 8 bases and J lost 3; bases outside the gene matches: 2. Looked up from germline, CDR1 is SNHLY and CDR2 is FYNNEI. The length of the CDR3 is 12 residues. The DNA of the CDR3 is TGTGCCAGCGCGGACAGGGGCTACGAGCAGTACTTC. Amino acids: CASADRGYEQYF.

This clone was picked up a small number of times. CDR3: CASSLWGGVSYNSPLHF. The CDR3 DNA follows: TGTGCCAGCAGCCTCTGGGGGGGGGTCTCCTATAATTCACCCCTCCACTTT. This chain connects TRBV21-1 to TRBJ1-6. TRBV21-1 is shown as a pseudogene. This CDR3 has 17 amino acids.

This chain connects TRBV11-1 to TRBJ2-7; 10 bases align to TRBD1. This CDR3 spans 16 amino acids. The V segment lost 2 bases and the J segment 2 bases; nucleotides outside the gene matches: 6. The germline gives CDR1 SGHAT, CDR2 FQDESV (reference sequence). CDR3 nucleotide sequence: TGTGCCAGCAGCTTATTTCGCGGGACAGGGGCCTACGAGCAGTACTTC. It translates to CASSLFRGTGAYEQYF.

The chain couples TRBV9 to TRBJ1-2, with TRBD1 matching 7 bases. The CDR3 covers 14 residues. With 3 bases clipped from V and 3 bases from J, the junction kept 5 bases outside the gene matches. Per germline, CDR1 SGDLS and CDR2 YYNGEE. CDR3 region: CASSDGQDYYGYTF. The DNA of the CDR3 is TGTGCCAGCAGCGACGGACAGGACTACTATGGCTACACCTTC.

The chain joins TRBV5-1 to TRBJ2-1; 14 nucleotides line up with TRBD2. The ends lost 1 base at V and 5 bases at J; junction bases unmatched: 8. This CDR3 spans 18 amino acids. CDR1 and CDR2 (germline): SGHRS, YFSETQ. CDR3 sequence reads: CASSLPGTSGGGNNEQFF. For the CDR3, the DNA is TGCGCCAGCAGCTTGCCCGGGACTAGCGGGGGCGGTAACAATGAGCAGTTCTTC.

This clone came up once. V is TRBV29-1 and J is TRBJ1-2; TRBD1 agrees at 8 bases. The CDR3 consists of 13 residues. The germline V gene encodes CDR1 SQVTM and CDR2 ANQGSEA. V was clipped by 6 bases and J by 3 bases; unmatched bases: 6. CDR3 amino acids: CSVADRGDYGYTF. Written as DNA, the CDR3 is TGCAGCGTAGCCGACAGGGGTGACTATGGCTACACCTTC.

The rearrangement joins TRBV19 to TRBJ1-2, with TRBD1 as a possible D gene (5 bases). CDR3 length equals 13 residues. V was trimmed by 5 bases and J by 5 bases, leaving 12 bases between them. Germline V gene sequence: CDR1 LNHDA, CDR2 SQIVND (reference sequence). CDR3 loop: CASSDKGPYGYTF. CDR3 nucleotide sequence: TGTGCCAGTAGTGACAAGGGGCCATATGGCTACACCTTC.